Below, one T cell receptor beta chain is given with its context. Participant-given clinical history determined each cohort assignment. These data originate in a study of blood T cell repertoires in COVID-19. Study-wide background: COVID-19 samples collected from the United States, Italy and Spain covered acute and convalescent phases.

Measured with immunoSEQ multiplex PCR; TCRdb has only the in-frame clones, and not every one. The table lists roughly 500,000 clones, around 89% of them singletons, with over 1.5% in the top ten. The sample consisted of PBMCs or T cells enriched from blood (not recorded which). The TCR sequence derives from a woman aged 35 to 49 who had recovered from COVID-19.

The CDR3 bases are TGTGCCAGCAGTTCTAATTACGAGCAGTACTTC. This encodes CASSSNYEQYF. V is TRBV2 and J is TRBJ2-7; D is unresolved. The CDR3 runs to 11 residues. CDR1 is SNHLY, CDR2 FYNNEI, per germline. V lost 5 bases and J 4 bases, leaving 6 bases between the germline ends.